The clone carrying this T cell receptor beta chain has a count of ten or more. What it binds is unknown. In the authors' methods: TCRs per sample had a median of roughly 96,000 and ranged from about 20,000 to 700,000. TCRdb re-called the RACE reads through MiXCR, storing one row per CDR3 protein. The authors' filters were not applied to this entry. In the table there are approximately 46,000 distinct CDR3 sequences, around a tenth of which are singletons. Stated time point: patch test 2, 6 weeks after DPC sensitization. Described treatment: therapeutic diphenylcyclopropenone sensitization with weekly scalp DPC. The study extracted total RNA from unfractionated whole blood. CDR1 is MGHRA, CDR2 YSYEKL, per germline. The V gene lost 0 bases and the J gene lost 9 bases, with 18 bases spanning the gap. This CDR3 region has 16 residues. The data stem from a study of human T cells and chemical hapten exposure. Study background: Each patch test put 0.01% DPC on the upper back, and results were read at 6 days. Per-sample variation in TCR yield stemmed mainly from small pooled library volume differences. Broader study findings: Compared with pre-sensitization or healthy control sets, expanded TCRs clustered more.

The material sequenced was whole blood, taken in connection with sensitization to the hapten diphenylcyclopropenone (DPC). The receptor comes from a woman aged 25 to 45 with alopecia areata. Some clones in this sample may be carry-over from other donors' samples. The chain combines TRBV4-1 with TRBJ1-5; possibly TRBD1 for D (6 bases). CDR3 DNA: TGCGCCAGCAGCCAAGACCCCAGGACAGACGATCGGCCCCAGCATTTT. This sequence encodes CASSQDPRTDDRPQHF.